This T cell receptor beta chain was found in a study of beta chain features in type 1 diabetes. General study points: Shortening of TCRB CDR3s, moderate but significant, appeared in all four CD4+ subsets of Type 1 diabetes patients.

This clone turned up a few times. Its specificity is not known. Via the markers CD45RO/CCR7/CD25/CD127/CD95/CD27, stem cell-like memory, regulatory, central memory and naive CD4+ cells were sorted. Investigators reverse transcribed all isolated RNA, so they sequenced expressed TCRB transcripts. Clones were sequenced by immunoSEQ multiplex PCR, and TCRdb holds only the in-frame ones, with some missing. Seen here are about 740,000 clones, under 15% observed once, and the top ten hold approximately 0.022%. CDR3 length: 15 amino acids. V lost 4 bases and J lost 0; bases outside the gene matches: 2. In germline, CDR1 is LGHNA, CDR2 YNFKEQ.

The source material was naive CD4+ T cells from blood. The chain couples TRBV4-2 to TRBJ1-3; 8 nucleotides match TRBD1. The receptor's source is a young man with type 1 diabetes. CDR3 region: CASSPGQDSGNTIYF. The CDR3 coding sequence is TGTGCCAGCAGCCCGGGACAGGACTCTGGAAACACCATATATTTT.